Listed below are T cell receptor beta chains from one sample, sequenced in a study of regulatory T cells in long-lasting Graves disease. TCRdb ran MiXCR on the multiplex PCR reads and lists one entry per CDR3 protein. The repertoire consists of under 350,000 distinct CDR3 sequences, with around 23% occurring once and the leading ten covering approximately 53%. The sequencing here drew on peripheral blood mononuclear cells (PBMCs), taken when the disease was refractory, from a patient treated with antithyroid drugs. These receptors were obtained from a female donor with Graves disease. Each CDR3 is given with its conserved first and last residue.

TRBJ2-1,TRBV12-3/TRBV12-4,CASSPQFNNEQFF
TRBJ2-6,TRBV7-9,CASSHARQGRTGANVLTF
TRBJ2-7,TRBV20-1,CSARRLAGPYEQYF
TRBJ2-7,TRBV25-1,CASSGSVTYEQYF
TRBJ1-5,TRBV28,CASSLSVDQPQHF
TRBJ1-1,TRBV20-1,CSPPNLPTGQAFF
TRBJ2-7,TRBV7-9,CASSLATAISHEQYF
TRBJ2-3,TRBV4-3,CASSQTQGGGTQYF
TRBJ2-1,TRBV11-1,CASSLARYGNEQFF
TRBJ1-6,TRBV6-1,CASSLAGANSPLHF
TRBJ1-4,TRBV29-1,CSVAHSTNEKLFF
TRBJ2-7,TRBV19,CASSRADGGYEQYF
TRBJ1-1,TRBV3-1,CASSQGTGSPLNTEAFF
TRBJ2-4,TRBV9,CASSANPGTGGNIQYF
TRBJ2-5,TRBV9,CASSKEVGLAGVGETQYF
TRBJ1-5,TRBV7-9,CASSLEQNDQPQHF
TRBJ1-3,TRBV28,CASSPPGAGNTIYF
TRBJ2-6,TRBV5-6,CASSHRTGGVISSGANVLTF
TRBJ2-7,TRBV4-3,CASSQSYRGGYEQYF
TRBJ2-3,TRBV15,CATSSLSTDTQYF
TRBJ2-7,TRBV7-8,CASSSGALEQYF
TRBJ2-7,TRBV2,CASSGDFSYEQYF